This is a list of T cell receptor beta chains from one sample in a study of OX40 agonist ivuxolimab in advanced cancers. Clones were read by immunoSEQ multiplex PCR, and TCRdb kept only the in-frame ones, dropping some. The sample contains about 110,000 clones, 75% to 95% of which appear only once. The sample in question was CD4+ or CD8+ T cells sorted from blood, obtained in a trial of the OX40 agonist ivuxolimab. These receptors all stem from an adult with an advanced solid tumor such as melanoma, head and neck, liver or kidney cancer. CDR3s include the opening cysteine and the closing phenylalanine or tryptophan. D genes are given only for firm matches. Only part of the rows carry a size: once, few, many, or a class if the clone is expanded.

-	TRBV20-1	11	-	TRBJ1-1	TGCAGTGCTAGGGTATGGCCAGACGCTTTCTTT	CSARVWPDAFF
-	TRBV7-3	16	-	TRBJ1-1	TGTGCCAGCAGCTTAAGTAGGGCGTTGCTGAACACTGAAGCTTTCTTT	CASSLSRALLNTEAFF
TRBD1	TRBV14	16	-	TRBJ1-2	TGTGCCAGCAGCCAAGATATGCGGGCAGGGGGCTATGGCTACACCTTC	CASSQDMRAGGYGYTF
TRBD1	TRBV6-5	14	-	TRBJ1-6	TGTGCCAGCAGTGGACAGGACGGGGGAACCCCCCTCCACTTT	CASSGQDGGTPLHF
-	TRBV11-2	15	once	TRBJ2-3	TGTGCCAGCAGCTCCCAGCGGCCACCCACAGATACGCAGTATTTT	CASSSQRPPTDTQYF
TRBD2	TRBV6-5	15	-	TRBJ2-7	TGTGCCAGCAGTTACTCCGGGACTAGTTTCTACGAGCAGTACTTC	CASSYSGTSFYEQYF
-	TRBV20-1	11	-	TRBJ1-1	TGCAGGGGGGGCGGGGGCACTGAAGCTTTCTTT	CRGGGGTEAFF
-	TRBV2	14	-	TRBJ2-1	TGTGCCAGCAGGGACGGGACCAGGTACAATGAGCAGTTCTTC	CASRDGTRYNEQFF
TRBD2	TRBV7-6	15	-	TRBJ2-1	TGTGCCAGCAGCTTAGGGCTAGCGGGAGATAATGAGCAGTTCTTC	CASSLGLAGDNEQFF
TRBD1	TRBV7-2	15	-	TRBJ2-1	TGTGCCAGCAGCTCCCTACAGGGGGCGGCCAATGAGCAGTTCTTC	CASSSLQGAANEQFF
-	TRBV29-1	13	-	TRBJ1-1	TGCAGCGCCCGCCCGCAGGAGAACACTGAAGCTTTCTTT	CSARPQENTEAFF
-	TRBV28	11	-	TRBJ1-1	TGTGCCAGCAGTTTCTATACTGAAGCTTTCTTT	CASSFYTEAFF
TRBD2	TRBV6-1	11	-	TRBJ2-7	TGCACTAGCGGGAACACTTACGAGCAGTACTTC	CTSGNTYEQYF
-	TRBV30	12	-	TRBJ2-7	TGTGCCTGGAGCTCAAGCTCCTACGAGCAGTACTTC	CAWSSSSYEQYF
-	TRBV5-1	16	-	TRBJ2-7	TGCGCCAGCAGCTTGTCGGCTGCTAGTAGCTCCTACGAGCAGTACTTC	CASSLSAASSSYEQYF
-	TRBV6-4	14	once	TRBJ2-3	TGTGCCAGCAGTGTCTCCCCCGCCGGGGATACGCAGTATTTT	CASSVSPAGDTQYF
-	TRBV2	13	-	TRBJ2-2	TGTGCCAGCAGTGAAGGGGGGGCCGGGGAGCTGTTTTTT	CASSEGGAGELFF
TRBD1	TRBV28	13	-	TRBJ2-7	TGTGCCAGCAGTCCGGGACAGACCTACGAGCAGTACTTC	CASSPGQTYEQYF
-	TRBV2	15	-	TRBJ1-5	TGTGCCAGCAGTGTTCCGGGGGTGGGCAATCAGCCCCAGCATTTT	CASSVPGVGNQPQHF
TRBD2	TRBV5-1	19	-	TRBJ2-1	TGCGCCAGCAGCTTGCATTCTAGCGGGGCCCCTATTTCCTACAATGAGCAGTTCTTC	CASSLHSSGAPISYNEQFF
TRBD1	TRBV2	14	-	TRBJ1-6	TGTGCCAGCAGTGGGGACAGCCGAGATTCACCCCTCCACTTT	CASSGDSRDSPLHF
TRBD1	TRBV11-2	15	-	TRBJ2-2	TGTGCCAGCAGCCCCGGGACAGCGAACACCGGGGAGCTGTTTTTT	CASSPGTANTGELFF
-	TRBV7-2	14	-	TRBJ1-1	TGTGCCAGCAGCTTACGGGCAACGAACACTGAAGCTTTCTTT	CASSLRATNTEAFF
-	TRBV19	15	-	TRBJ1-2	TGTGCCAGTAGTCCCCAGGGAGGTTGGGACTATGGCTACACCTTC	CASSPQGGWDYGYTF
TRBD2	TRBV10-1	16	-	TRBJ2-3	TGCGCCAGCAGTGAGATTAGCGGGAGTCAAGCAGATACGCAGTATTTT	CASSEISGSQADTQYF
TRBD1	TRBV5-6	13	-	TRBJ1-2	TGTGCCAGCAGGTGGGACAGGGGCTATGGCTACACCTTC	CASRWDRGYGYTF
TRBD2	TRBV28	15	-	TRBJ2-1	TGTGCCAGCGGACAAGGGACTAGCGGGAGCGATGAGCAGTTCTTC	CASGQGTSGSDEQFF
TRBD1	TRBV7-8	13	-	TRBJ1-2	TGTGCCAGCAGCGCGGGACAGTACTATGGCTACACCTTC	CASSAGQYYGYTF
-	TRBV29-1	12	-	TRBJ2-5	TGCAGCGTTGAAGGCAGAGCGGAGACCCAGTACTTC	CSVEGRAETQYF
-	TRBV6-1	16	-	TRBJ1-3	TGTGCCAGCAGTGTCCTAAGGTCGAGCTCTGGAAACACCATATATTTT	CASSVLRSSSGNTIYF
TRBD1	TRBV29-1	13	-	TRBJ2-5	TGCAGCGTCCTGACAGGGCCCCTAGAGACCCAGTACTTC	CSVLTGPLETQYF
-	TRBV13	15	-	TRBJ1-3	TGTGCCAGCAGCCCTTCGCTTGAGGCTGGAAACACCATATATTTT	CASSPSLEAGNTIYF
TRBD1	TRBV7-2	15	once	TRBJ2-2	TGTGCCAGCAGCCGTGGGACAGCAAACACCGGGGAGCTGTTTTTT	CASSRGTANTGELFF
-	TRBV7-8	17	-	TRBJ1-4	TGTGCCAGCAGCTTATCTCCCCCCGGGTCAGCTAATGAAAAACTGTTTTTT	CASSLSPPGSANEKLFF
-	TRBV5-4	18	few	TRBJ2-6	TGTGCCAGCAGGTCAATTGGCCCCTCTCGGCCTGGGGCCAACGTCCTGACTTTC	CASRSIGPSRPGANVLTF
-	TRBV9	12	-	TRBJ2-1	TGTGCCAGCAGCGTAGCCAACAATGAGCAGTTCTTC	CASSVANNEQFF
-	TRBV11-2	14	-	TRBJ2-7	TGTGCCAGCAACTCACCGGGGCCGGGGTACGAGCAGTACTTC	CASNSPGPGYEQYF
-	TRBV9	12	-	TRBJ1-1	TGTGCCAGCAGCGCAGGGGAAGCTGAAGCTTTCTTT	CASSAGEAEAFF
TRBD1	TRBV19	17	-	TRBJ1-1	TGTGCCAGTAGTCAACTGGGGGACAGGGGAAGTCACACTGAAGCTTTCTTT	CASSQLGDRGSHTEAFF
TRBD1	TRBV19	12	-	TRBJ1-2	TGTGCCAGTAGTAGGGGACAGGAAGGCTACACCTTC	CASSRGQEGYTF
TRBD1	TRBV5-1	15	-	TRBJ1-2	TGCGCCAGCAGCTTGGGACAGGGGGCGGACTATGGCTACACCTTC	CASSLGQGADYGYTF
-	TRBV30	14	-	TRBJ2-7	TGTGCCGGTGAACTGGGTTCGGGCCCCTACGAGCAGTACTTC	CAGELGSGPYEQYF
TRBD2	TRBV19	15	-	TRBJ2-5	TGTGCCAGTAGTATACTAGCGGGAGGGCAAGAGACCCAGTACTTC	CASSILAGGQETQYF
-	TRBV9	15	few	TRBJ1-1	TGTGCCAGCAGCGTAGGCTGGGGGCTGAGCACTGAAGCTTTCTTT	CASSVGWGLSTEAFF
-	TRBV6-1	14	-	TRBJ1-2	TGTGCCAGCAGTGACCCGACCGAGATCTATGGCTACACCTTC	CASSDPTEIYGYTF
-	TRBV28	11	-	TRBJ1-1	TGTGCCACCACAGGGAACACTGAAGCTTTCTTT	CATTGNTEAFF
-	TRBV28	13	-	TRBJ2-2	TGTGCCAGCAGTGCACAGAACACCGGGGAGCTGTTTTTT	CASSAQNTGELFF
-	TRBV25-1	18	-	TRBJ1-6	TGTGCCAGCAGTGAATTCCCTCTATCGACGGTCTCTAATTCACCCCTCCACTTT	CASSEFPLSTVSNSPLHF
TRBD1	TRBV7-9	16	-	TRBJ2-6	TGTGCCAGCAGCTCGGGACAGGGTACTGGGGCCAACGTCCTGACTTTC	CASSSGQGTGANVLTF
-	TRBV4-2	18	-	TRBJ2-4	TGTGCCAGCAGCCAACCGTACGATAGATTTTCGACCAAAAACATTCAGTACTTC	CASSQPYDRFSTKNIQYF
TRBD2	TRBV11-2	14	-	TRBJ2-5	TGTGCCAGCAGCTTCAGGACTAGCACAGAGACCCAGTACTTC	CASSFRTSTETQYF
TRBD1	TRBV18	16	once	TRBJ1-1	TGTGCCAGCTCACCAAGGACAGGGGGTGGGGACACTGAAGCTTTCTTT	CASSPRTGGGDTEAFF
TRBD1	TRBV28	17	-	TRBJ1-2	TGTGCCAGCAGTCTAACCCTGAGACAGGGGCCAGGCGAAGGCTACACCTTC	CASSLTLRQGPGEGYTF
-	TRBV2	13	-	TRBJ1-3	TGTGCCAGCAGCCAGGGGAGTTTAAACACCATATATTTT	CASSQGSLNTIYF